This T cell receptor (beta chain) was obtained from a study of cytomegalovirus exposure and HLA in healthy donors. Study-level information: Later, an analysis reported that the 95 to 150 validation repertoires had used the same platform as the 550 to 750 first-cohort repertoires. The study's findings and limits: High sensitivity and specificity were reportedly achieved when the classifier diagnosed cytomegalovirus status. TCR clusters originating in the first cohort tended to co-occur in the roughly 120 validation repertoires, according to a later analysis. Three chains tied to CMV proved CMV antigen-specific in vitro.

About this clone itself: The antigen is not known.

Method: immunoSEQ multiplex PCR; TCRdb's copy keeps in-frame clones and lacks some. Of 110,000 or so clones in the sample, more than 70% were seen once. V dropped 3 bases and J dropped 6 bases, with 18 bases sitting between them. Germline CDR1 reads KGHSH; CDR2 reads LQKENI. The CDR3 extends over 15 amino acids. The sequence was obtained from a man between 18 and 29 years old in good health and CMV-seronegative. The chain links TRBV18 to TRBJ2-7, with D tentatively TRBD2 (6 bases). Sequencing was done on a sample of PBMCs. CDR3 bases: TGTGCCAGCTCACCCGAATCCGGGAGACTCGGCGAGCAGTACTTC. It translates to CASSPESGRLGEQYF.